These 6 T cell receptor beta chains originate from one sample sequenced in a study of regulatory T cells in long-lasting Graves disease. Time point in this sample: newly diagnosed GD, antithyroid drugs for less than 3 months. The TCR library was prepared using RNA isolated from PBMCs. CDR3 regions were amplified by Arm-PCR using iRepertoire HTBI primers to build TCR beta libraries. A single record per CDR3 protein comes from TCRdb applying MiXCR to the multiplex PCR reads. The data hold 400,000 to 500,000 distinct CDR3 sequences, with roughly 17% observed a single time. This same sample was also taken into another study, of T cells in Graves' hyperthyroidism and ophthalmopathy.

The source material was peripheral blood mononuclear cells (PBMCs), sampled at new diagnosis, from a patient treated with antithyroid drugs. Receptor source: a woman in her twenties or thirties with Graves disease.

The J gene is TRBJ1-2, the V gene TRBV12-3 or TRBV12-4, with TRBD1 matching 9 bases. CDR3 length: 13 residues. J lost 11 bases, V lost 6 bases, and 10 bases had no gene match. The CDR3 nucleotides are TGTGCCAGCAGGACCGGGACAGGGAATTATTACACCTTC. Translation: CASRTGTGNYYTF.

The rearrangement joins TRBV2 to TRBJ1-5; 8 nucleotides line up with TRBD1. Per the germline V gene, CDR1 is SNHLY and CDR2 is FYNNEI. This CDR3 has 14 residues. V shed 2 bases and J 6 bases; nucleotides not matched to a gene: 3. The CDR3 sequence is CASSERTGSQPQHF. The CDR3 nucleotides read TGTGCCAGCAGTGAACGGACAGGGAGTCAGCCCCAGCATTTT.

This clonotype was detected a few times. The CDR3 ends on some other residue instead of the conserved phenylalanine or tryptophan, so this is likely a read error. The chain combines TRBV5-1 with TRBJ1-2; D remains ambiguous. Per the germline V gene, CDR1 is SGHRS and CDR2 is YFSETQ. The V end was cut by 2 bases, the J end by 4 bases, with 12 bases between. The CDR3 spans 14 residues. The chain's CDR3 is CASSFLTNGYGYTL. CDR3 in DNA: TGCGCCAGCAGCTTTCTGACGAATGGCTATGGCTACACCCTC.

This clonotype was detected ten times or more. The rearrangement uses TRBV27 and TRBJ1-1; 7 bases line up with TRBD1. Germline V gene lookup returns CDR1 MNHEY and CDR2 SMNVEV (reference sequence). The CDR3 sequence is 14 residues long. V gave up 5 bases and J gave up 1 base; unmatched junction bases: 4. The CDR3 coding sequence is TGTGCCAGCAGTCGACAGGGTGGGAACACTGAAGCTTTCTTT. Its translation: CASSRQGGNTEAFF.

This clonotype has at least ten counts. V is TRBV5-8 and J is TRBJ2-1, with a possible D match to TRBD1 (5 bases). The germline CDR1 and CDR2 sequences are SGHTS and YDEGEE. The CDR3 consists of 15 residues. Trimming stripped 8 bases from V and 4 bases from J, with 19 bases between. The CDR3 DNA follows: TGTGCCAGGCCGAAAACAGGTCTCCTTTACAATGAGCAGTTCTTC. Translating gives CARPKTGLLYNEQFF.

This clonotype has at least ten counts. This chain joins TRBV10-3 and TRBJ1-1, with D unresolved. This CDR3 spans 13 amino acids. Germline lookup yields CDR1 ENHRY and CDR2 SYGVKD. The V gene lost 7 bases and the J gene lost 0 bases, with 9 bases spanning the gap. CDR3 bases: TGTGCCATCAACCCAGGCTTGAACACTGAAGCTTTCTTT. Its protein product is CAINPGLNTEAFF.